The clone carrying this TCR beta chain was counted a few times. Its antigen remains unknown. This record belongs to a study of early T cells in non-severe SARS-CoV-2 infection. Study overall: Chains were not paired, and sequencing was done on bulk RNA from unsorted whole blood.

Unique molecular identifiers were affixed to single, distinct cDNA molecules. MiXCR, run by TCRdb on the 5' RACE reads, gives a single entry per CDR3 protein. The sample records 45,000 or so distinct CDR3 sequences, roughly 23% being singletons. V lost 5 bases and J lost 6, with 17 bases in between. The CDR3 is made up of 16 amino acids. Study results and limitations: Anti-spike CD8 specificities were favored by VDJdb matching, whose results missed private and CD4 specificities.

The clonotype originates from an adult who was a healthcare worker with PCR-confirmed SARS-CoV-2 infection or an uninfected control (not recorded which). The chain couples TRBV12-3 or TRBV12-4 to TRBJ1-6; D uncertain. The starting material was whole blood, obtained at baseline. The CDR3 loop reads CASSPSTPRFNSPLHF. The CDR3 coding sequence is TGTGCCAGCAGTCCCTCGACACCAAGGTTTAATTCACCCCTCCACTTT.